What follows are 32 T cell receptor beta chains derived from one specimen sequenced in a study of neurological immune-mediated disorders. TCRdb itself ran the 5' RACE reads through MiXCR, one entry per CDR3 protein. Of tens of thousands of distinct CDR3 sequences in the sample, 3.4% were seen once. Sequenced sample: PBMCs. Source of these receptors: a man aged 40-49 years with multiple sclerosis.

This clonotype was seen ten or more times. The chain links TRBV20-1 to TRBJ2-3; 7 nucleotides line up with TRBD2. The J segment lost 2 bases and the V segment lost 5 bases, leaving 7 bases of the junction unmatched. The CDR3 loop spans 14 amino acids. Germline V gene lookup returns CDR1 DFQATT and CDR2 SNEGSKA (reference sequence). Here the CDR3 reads CSAPGSGNTDTQYF. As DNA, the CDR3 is TGCAGTGCTCCGGGAAGCGGGAACACAGATACGCAGTATTTT.

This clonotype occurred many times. The CDR3 loop is CASSLGDREVGGYTF. CDR3 bases: TGCGCCAGCAGCTTGGGGGACAGGGAAGTGGGCGGCTACACCTTC. The V call is TRBV5-1, the J call TRBJ1-2; 9 nucleotides align to TRBD1. CDR1 and CDR2 (germline): SGHRS, YFSETQ. Trimming removed 0 bases from V and 8 bases from J; junction bases left unmatched: 8. This CDR3 is built from 15 residues.

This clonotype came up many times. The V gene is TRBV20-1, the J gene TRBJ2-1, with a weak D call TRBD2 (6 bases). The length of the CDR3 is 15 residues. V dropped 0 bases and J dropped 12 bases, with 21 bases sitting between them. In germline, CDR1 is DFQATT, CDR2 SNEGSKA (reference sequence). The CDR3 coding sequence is TGCAGTGCTAGAGATTGGAGGGGTAAGGGAACAGGGCAGTTCTTC. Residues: CSARDWRGKGTGQFF.

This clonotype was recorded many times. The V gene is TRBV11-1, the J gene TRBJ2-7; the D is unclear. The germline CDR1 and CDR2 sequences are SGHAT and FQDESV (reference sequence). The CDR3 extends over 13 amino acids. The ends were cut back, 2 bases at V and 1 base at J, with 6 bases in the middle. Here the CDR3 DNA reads TGTGCCAGCAGCTTAAAGGGTTCCTACGAGCAGTACTTC. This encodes CASSLKGSYEQYF.

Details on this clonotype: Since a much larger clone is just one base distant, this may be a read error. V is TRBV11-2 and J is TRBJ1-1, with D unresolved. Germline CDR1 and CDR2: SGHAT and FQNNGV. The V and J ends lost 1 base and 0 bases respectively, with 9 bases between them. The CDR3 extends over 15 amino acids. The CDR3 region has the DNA TGTGCCAGCAGCTTAGGGGGAAACATGAACACTGAAGCTTTCTTT. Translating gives CASSLGGNMNTEAFF.

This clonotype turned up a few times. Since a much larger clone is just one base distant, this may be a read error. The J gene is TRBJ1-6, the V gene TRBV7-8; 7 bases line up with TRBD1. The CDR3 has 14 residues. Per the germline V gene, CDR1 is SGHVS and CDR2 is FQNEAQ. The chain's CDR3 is CASSLGGGGSHLHF. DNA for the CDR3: TGTGCCAGCAGCTTAGGGGGAGGGGGCTCACACCTCCACTTT.

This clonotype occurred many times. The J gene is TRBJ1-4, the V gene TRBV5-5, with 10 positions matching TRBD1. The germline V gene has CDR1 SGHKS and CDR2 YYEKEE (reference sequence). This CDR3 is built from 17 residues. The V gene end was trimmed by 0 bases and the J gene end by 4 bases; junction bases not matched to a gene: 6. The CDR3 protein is CASSLEGQGENNEKLFF. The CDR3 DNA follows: TGTGCCAGCAGCTTGGAAGGACAGGGGGAGAATAATGAAAAACTGTTTTTT.

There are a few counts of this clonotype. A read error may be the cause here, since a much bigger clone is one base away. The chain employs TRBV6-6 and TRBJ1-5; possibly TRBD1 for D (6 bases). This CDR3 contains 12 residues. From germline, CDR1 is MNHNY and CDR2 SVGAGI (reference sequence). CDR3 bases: TGTGCCAGCAAGGCAGGGGATCAGCTCCAGCATTTT. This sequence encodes CASKAGDQLQHF.

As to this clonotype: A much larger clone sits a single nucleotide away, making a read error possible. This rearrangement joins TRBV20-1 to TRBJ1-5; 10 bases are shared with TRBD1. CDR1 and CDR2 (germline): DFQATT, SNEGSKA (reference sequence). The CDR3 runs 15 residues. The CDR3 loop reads CSARGTGGGNQHQHF. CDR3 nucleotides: TGCAGTGCTAGAGGGACAGGGGGGGGCAATCAGCACCAGCATTTT.

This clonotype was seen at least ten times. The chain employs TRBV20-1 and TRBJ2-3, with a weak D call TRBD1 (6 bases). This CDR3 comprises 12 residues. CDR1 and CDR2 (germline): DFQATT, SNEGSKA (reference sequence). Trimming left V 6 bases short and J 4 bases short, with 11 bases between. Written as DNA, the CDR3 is TGCAGTGCAAACAGGGTTCCAGATACGCAGTATTTT. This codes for CSANRVPDTQYF.

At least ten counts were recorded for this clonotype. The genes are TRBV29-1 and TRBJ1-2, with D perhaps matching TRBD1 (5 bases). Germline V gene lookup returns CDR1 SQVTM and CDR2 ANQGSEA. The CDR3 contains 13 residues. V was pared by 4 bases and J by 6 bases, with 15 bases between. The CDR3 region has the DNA TGCAGCGTTGGGTGGAGGGGAAGGGATGGCTACACCTTC. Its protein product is CSVGWRGRDGYTF.

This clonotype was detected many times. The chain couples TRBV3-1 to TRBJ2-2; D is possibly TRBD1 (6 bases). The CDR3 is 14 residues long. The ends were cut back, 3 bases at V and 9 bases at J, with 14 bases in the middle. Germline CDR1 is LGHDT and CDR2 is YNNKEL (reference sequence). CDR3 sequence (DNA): TGTGCCAGCAGCCAGGGGACATTTTGGAGGGAGCTGTTTTTT. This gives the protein CASSQGTFWRELFF.

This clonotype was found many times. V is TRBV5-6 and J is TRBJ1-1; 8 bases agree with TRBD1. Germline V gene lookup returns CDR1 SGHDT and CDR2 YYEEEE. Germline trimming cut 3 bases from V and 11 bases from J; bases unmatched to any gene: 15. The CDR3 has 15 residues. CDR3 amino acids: CASSSGTGQTSRAFF. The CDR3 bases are TGTGCCAGCAGCTCAGGGACAGGTCAAACCTCGAGGGCTTTCTTT.

The CDR3 loop is CASSLGQGMHQPQHF. The CDR3 nucleotides are TGTGCCAGCAGCTTAGGACAGGGGATGCATCAGCCCCAGCATTTT. This rearrangement joins TRBV7-8 to TRBJ1-5, with 8 bases fitting TRBD1. The CDR3 has 15 residues. After removal of 1 base from V and 5 bases from J, the junction contained 4 bases not matched to a gene. From germline, CDR1 is SGHVS and CDR2 FQNEAQ. The variable domain in full, with the rest retrieved from reference TRBV7-8 and TRBJ1-5, is GAGVSQSPRYKVAKRGQDVALRCDPISGHVSLFWYQQALGQGPEFLTYFQNEAQLDKSGLPSDRFFAERPEGSVSTLKIQRTQQEDSAVYLCASSLGQGMHQPQHFGDGTRLSIL.

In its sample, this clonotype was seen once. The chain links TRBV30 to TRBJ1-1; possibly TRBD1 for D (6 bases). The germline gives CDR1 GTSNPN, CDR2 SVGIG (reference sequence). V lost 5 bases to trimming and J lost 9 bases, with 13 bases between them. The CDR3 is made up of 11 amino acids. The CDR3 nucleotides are TGTGCCTGGGCCCCCCGGGACAAAGCTTTCTTT. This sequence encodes CAWAPRDKAFF.

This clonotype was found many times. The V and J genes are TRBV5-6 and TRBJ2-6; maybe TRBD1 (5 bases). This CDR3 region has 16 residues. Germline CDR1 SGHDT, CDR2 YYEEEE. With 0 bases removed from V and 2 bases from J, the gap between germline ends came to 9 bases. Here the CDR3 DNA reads TGTGCCAGCAGCTTGGAAGTAGGGGCTGGGGCCAACGTCCTGACTTTC. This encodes CASSLEVGAGANVLTF.

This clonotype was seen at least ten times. DNA of the CDR3: TGTGCCAGCAGCCTCGGGACTATCTACGAGCAGTACTTC. Its translation: CASSLGTIYEQYF. The chain links TRBV11-2 to TRBJ2-7, with TRBD2 identical over 7 bases. With V trimmed by 5 bases and J by 3 bases, 4 bases remained unmatched. The CDR3 runs to 13 residues. Germline V gives CDR1 SGHAT, CDR2 FQNNGV. Supplemented by reference TRBV11-2 and TRBJ2-7, the full variable domain reads EAGVAQSPRYKIIEKRQSVAFWCNPISGHATLYWYQQILGQGPKLLIQFQNNGVVDDSQLPKDRFSAERLKGVDSTLKIQPAKLEDSAVYLCASSLGTIYEQYFGPGTRLTVT.

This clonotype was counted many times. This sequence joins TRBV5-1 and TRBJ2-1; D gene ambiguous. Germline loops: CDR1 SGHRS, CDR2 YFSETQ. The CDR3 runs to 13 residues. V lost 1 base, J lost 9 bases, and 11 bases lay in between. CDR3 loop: CASSLMAEVEQFF. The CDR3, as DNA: TGCGCCAGCAGCTTGATGGCCGAAGTTGAGCAGTTCTTC.

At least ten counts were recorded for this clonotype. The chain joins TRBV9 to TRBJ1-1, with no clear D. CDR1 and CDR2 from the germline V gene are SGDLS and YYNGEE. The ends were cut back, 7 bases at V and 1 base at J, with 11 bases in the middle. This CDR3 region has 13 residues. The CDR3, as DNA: TGTGCCAGCGAACGGGTGGGGAACACTGAAGCTTTCTTT. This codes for CASERVGNTEAFF.

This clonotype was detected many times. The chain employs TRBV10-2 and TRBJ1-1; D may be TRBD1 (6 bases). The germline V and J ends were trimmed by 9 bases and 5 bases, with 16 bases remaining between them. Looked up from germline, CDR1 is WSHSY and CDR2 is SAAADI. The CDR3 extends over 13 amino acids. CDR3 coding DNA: TGCGCCAGTACAAAGGGGGGCTGGACTGAAGCTTTCTTT. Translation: CASTKGGWTEAFF.

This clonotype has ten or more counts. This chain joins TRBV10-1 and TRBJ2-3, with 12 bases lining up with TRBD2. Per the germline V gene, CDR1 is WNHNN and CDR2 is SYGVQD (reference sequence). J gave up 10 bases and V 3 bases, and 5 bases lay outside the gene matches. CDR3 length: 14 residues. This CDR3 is CASSDGTSGSPQYF. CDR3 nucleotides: TGCGCCAGCAGTGACGGGACTAGCGGGTCCCCGCAGTATTTT.

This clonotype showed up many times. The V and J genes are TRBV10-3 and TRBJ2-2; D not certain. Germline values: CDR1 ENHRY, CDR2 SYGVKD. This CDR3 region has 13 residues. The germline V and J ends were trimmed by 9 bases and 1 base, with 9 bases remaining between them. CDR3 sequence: CAMRDGNTGELFF. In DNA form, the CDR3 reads TGTGCCATGAGAGACGGGAACACCGGGGAGCTGTTTTTT.

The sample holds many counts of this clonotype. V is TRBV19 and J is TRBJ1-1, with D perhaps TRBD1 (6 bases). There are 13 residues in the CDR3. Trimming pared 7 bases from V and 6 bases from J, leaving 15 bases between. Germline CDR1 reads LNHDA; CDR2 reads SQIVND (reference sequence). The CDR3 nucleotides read TGTGCCAGTACCGCGGACAGTAGCGCTGAAGCTTTCTTT. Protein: CASTADSSAEAFF.

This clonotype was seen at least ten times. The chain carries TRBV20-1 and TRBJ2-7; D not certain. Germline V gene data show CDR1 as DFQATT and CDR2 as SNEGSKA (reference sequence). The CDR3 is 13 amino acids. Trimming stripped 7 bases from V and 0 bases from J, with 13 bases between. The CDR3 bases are TGCAGTGTCAAACAGACGGCCTCCTACGAGCAGTACTTC. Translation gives CSVKQTASYEQYF.

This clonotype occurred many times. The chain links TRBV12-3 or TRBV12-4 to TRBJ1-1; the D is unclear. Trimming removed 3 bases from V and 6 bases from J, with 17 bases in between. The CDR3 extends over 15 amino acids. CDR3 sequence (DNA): TGTGCCAGCAGTTTGGGTGGGATTCGAGTCGCTGAAGCTTTCTTT. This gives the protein CASSLGGIRVAEAFF.

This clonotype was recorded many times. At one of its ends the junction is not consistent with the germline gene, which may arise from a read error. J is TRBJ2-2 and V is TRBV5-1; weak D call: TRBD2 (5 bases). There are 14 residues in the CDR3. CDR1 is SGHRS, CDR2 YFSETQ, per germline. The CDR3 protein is CASSLAEGTRELFF. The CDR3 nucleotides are TGCGCCAGCAGCTTGGCCGAGGGCACCCGGGAGCTGTTTTTT.

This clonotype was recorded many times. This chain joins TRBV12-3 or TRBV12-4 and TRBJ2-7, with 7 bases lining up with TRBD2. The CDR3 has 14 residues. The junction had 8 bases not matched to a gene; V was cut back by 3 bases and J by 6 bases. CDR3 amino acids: CASSFAGRVSEQYF. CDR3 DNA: TGTGCCAGCAGTTTCGCTGGGAGGGTGTCCGAGCAGTACTTC.

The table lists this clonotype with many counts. The CDR3 loop reads CASSLLGTEQYF. The CDR3 DNA follows: TGTGCCAGCAGCTTGTTGGGAACCGAGCAGTACTTC. The genes are TRBV11-1 and TRBJ2-7; no reliable D call. V shed 3 bases and J shed 6 bases, with 9 bases lying between them. The CDR3 contains 12 residues. Germline values: CDR1 SGHAT, CDR2 FQDESV (reference sequence).

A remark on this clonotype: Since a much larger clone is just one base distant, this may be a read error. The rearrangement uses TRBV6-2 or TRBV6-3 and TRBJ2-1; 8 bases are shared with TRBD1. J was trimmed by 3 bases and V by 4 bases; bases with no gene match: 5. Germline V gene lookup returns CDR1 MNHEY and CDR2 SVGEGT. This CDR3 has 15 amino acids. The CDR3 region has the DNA TGTGCCAGCAGTTCCCACGGACAGGGCTACAATGAGCAGTTCTTC. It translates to CASSSHGQGYNEQFF.

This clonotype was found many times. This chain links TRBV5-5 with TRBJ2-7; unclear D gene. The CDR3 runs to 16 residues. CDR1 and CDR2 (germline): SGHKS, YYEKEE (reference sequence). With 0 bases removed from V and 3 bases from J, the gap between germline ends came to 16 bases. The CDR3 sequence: CASSLELGVSLYEQYF. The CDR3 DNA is TGTGCCAGCAGCTTGGAGTTGGGCGTCAGCCTCTACGAGCAGTACTTC. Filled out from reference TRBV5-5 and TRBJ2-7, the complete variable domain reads DAGVTQSPTHLIKTRGQQVTLRCSPISGHKSVSWYQQVLGQGPQFIFQYYEKEERGRGNFPDRFSARQFPNYSSELNVNALLLGDSALYLCASSLELGVSLYEQYFGPGTRLTVT.

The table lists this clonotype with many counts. CDR3 in DNA: TGCGCCAGCAGCCCCAGTATCCACGAGCAGTACTTC. Its protein is CASSPSIHEQYF. The J gene is TRBJ2-7, the V gene TRBV5-1, with D hard to call. V was clipped by 4 bases and J by 5 bases, with 10 bases between them. This CDR3 has 12 amino acids. Germline CDR1 and CDR2: SGHRS and YFSETQ.

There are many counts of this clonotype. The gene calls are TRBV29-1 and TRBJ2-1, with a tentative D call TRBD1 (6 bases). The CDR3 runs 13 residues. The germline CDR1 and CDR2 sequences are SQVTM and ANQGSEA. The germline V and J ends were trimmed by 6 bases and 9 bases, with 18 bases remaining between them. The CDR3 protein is CSVRDTLSGEQFF. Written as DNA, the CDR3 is TGCAGCGTCCGGGACACCTTAAGTGGTGAGCAGTTCTTC.